Given below is one T cell receptor beta chain in context. The CDR3 has 14 amino acids. With 5 bases clipped from V and 7 bases from J, the junction kept 11 bases outside the gene matches. Germline values: CDR1 KGHSH, CDR2 LQKENI. Clones were read by immunoSEQ multiplex PCR, and TCRdb kept only the in-frame ones, dropping some. The data show 150,000 to 200,000 clones, around four fifths seen once. This entry belongs to a study of blood T cell repertoires in COVID-19. In the study overall: The analysed material was cDNA or gDNA that came from T cells, B-cell-depleted T cells, or PBMCs.

The TCR sequence derives from a man between 65 and 85 years old who had been exposed to COVID-19. The specimen sequenced was PBMCs or T cells enriched from blood (not recorded which). The chain combines TRBV18 with TRBJ2-7; 7 bases are a match to TRBD2. CDR3 loop: CASSSQVLGGEQYF. CDR3 bases: TGTGCCAGCTCATCTCAGGTCTTGGGGGGGGAGCAGTACTTC.